These 32 T cell receptor beta chains were sequenced from one sample in a study of shared clonotypes between healthy human individuals. Method: immunoSEQ multiplex PCR; TCRdb's copy keeps in-frame clones and lacks some. This sample has 2,500,000 or so clones, with 93% found just once. The sequenced sample consisted of naive CD4+ T cells from PBMCs. The subset: CD45RA+ positively selected. The source of these receptors is a man younger than 35 in good health. Some clones in this sample may be carry-over from other donors' samples.

The chain has TRBV29-1 and TRBJ2-3, with a tentative D call TRBD2 (6 bases). V lost 0 bases to trimming and J lost 4 bases, with 11 bases between them. The CDR3 extends over 14 amino acids. Germline CDR1 reads SQVTM; CDR2 reads ANQGSEA. The CDR3 is CSVEDRGTADTQYF. The CDR3 DNA reads TGCAGCGTTGAAGATCGGGGGACCGCAGATACGCAGTATTTT.

V gene TRBV9 combines with J gene TRBJ2-7; weak D call: TRBD1 (6 bases). With 2 bases removed from V and 3 bases from J, the gap between germline ends came to 15 bases. CDR1 is SGDLS and CDR2 is YYNGEE in the germline V gene. The CDR3 has 15 residues. The CDR3 coding sequence is TGTGCCAGCAGCGTGAAGACAGGCCCAAACTACGAGCAGTACTTC. Protein sequence: CASSVKTGPNYEQYF.

This chain uses TRBV6-6 with TRBJ2-2, with 8 bases aligning to TRBD2. Germline V gene data show CDR1 as MNHNY and CDR2 as SVGAGI (reference sequence). V was pared by 8 bases and J by 3 bases, with 11 bases of the junction left unmatched. There are 16 residues in the CDR3. The CDR3 DNA reads TGTGCCAGCGTAATAGCGGGACCGCCCTACACCGGGGAGCTGTTTTTT. Protein: CASVIAGPPYTGELFF.

CDR3 coding DNA: TGTGCCAGCAGTTATAATGGGCCGGAGGATCCCTACGAGCAGTACTTC. It translates to CASSYNGPEDPYEQYF. V usage is TRBV6-6 and J usage is TRBJ2-7, with D perhaps TRBD2 (5 bases). V shed 3 bases and J shed 2 bases, with 17 bases lying between them. This CDR3 is built from 16 residues. CDR1 MNHNY and CDR2 SVGAGI come from the germline V gene (reference sequence).

This clone showed up just once. CDR3 protein: CASSSGPTGVRQPQHF. CDR3 nucleotide sequence: TGTGCCAGCTCAAGTGGGCCGACAGGGGTGCGTCAGCCCCAGCATTTT. This sequence joins TRBV18 and TRBJ1-5, with 8 bases fitting TRBD1. Germline V gives CDR1 KGHSH, CDR2 LQKENI. CDR3 size: 16 residues. The junction had 12 bases not matched to a gene; V was cut back by 5 bases and J by 6 bases.

This clone was seen only a few times. Other DNA sequences in the sample encode the same CDR3. The chain employs TRBV7-9 and TRBJ1-2; the D is unclear. The germline V and J ends were trimmed by 1 base and 8 bases, with 8 bases remaining between them. Germline CDR1 is SEHNR and CDR2 is FQNEAQ (reference sequence). The CDR3 sequence is 12 residues long. CDR3 bases: TGTGCCAGCAGCTTAGAAGGCGGGGGCTACACCTTC. It codes for CASSLEGGGYTF.

This clone was seen a single time. V and J are TRBV7-3 and TRBJ2-3; D gene unclear. This CDR3 is built from 13 residues. The germline CDR1 and CDR2 sequences are SGHTA and FQGTGA. V was clipped by 1 base and J by 4 bases, with 6 bases between them. CDR3 nucleotides: TGTGCCAGCAGCTTAATGAGCGCAGATACGCAGTATTTT. It encodes CASSLMSADTQYF.

The CDR3 region is CASSPMDPRADTQYF. CDR3 nucleotide sequence: TGTGCCAGCAGCCCCATGGACCCTAGGGCGGATACGCAGTATTTT. This chain connects TRBV7-2 to TRBJ2-3; D is unresolved. Germline CDR1 reads SGHTA; CDR2 reads FQGNSA. The V end was cut by 5 bases, the J end by 6 bases, with 18 bases between. The CDR3 totals 15 residues.

The V gene is TRBV5-1, the J gene TRBJ2-7; D tentatively reads TRBD1 or TRBD2 (5 bases each). V was shortened by 4 bases and J by 3 bases, with 17 bases between the two germline ends. This CDR3 spans 15 amino acids. CDR1 is SGHRS and CDR2 is YFSETQ in the germline V gene. The CDR3 sequence is CASSPGAGRHYEQYF. CDR3 nucleotide sequence: TGCGCCAGCAGCCCCGGGGCCGGCAGGCACTACGAGCAGTACTTC.

Worth noting for this clone: This sample also contains other DNA sequences that code for the same CDR3. The J gene is TRBJ2-1, the V gene TRBV20-1; D gene uncertain. Deletions cut 0 bases from V and 6 bases from J, with 3 bases between. The CDR3 totals 11 residues. Germline values: CDR1 DFQATT, CDR2 SNEGSKA (reference sequence). CDR3 bases: TGCAGTGCTAGAGACGTCAATGAGCAGTTCTTC. Residues: CSARDVNEQFF.

V is TRBV5-8 and J is TRBJ1-5; 7 bases are shared with TRBD1. This CDR3 has 17 residues. The junction had 15 bases not matched to a gene; V was cut back by 6 bases and J by 3 bases. Germline CDR1 and CDR2: SGHTS and YDEGEE. The chain's CDR3 is CASIPLGGGPHNQPQHF. The DNA of the CDR3 is TGTGCCAGCATCCCCCTGGGAGGGGGCCCCCACAATCAGCCCCAGCATTTT.

On this clone: The sample has other DNA sequences that encode this CDR3 too. V and J are TRBV10-1 and TRBJ2-3, with unresolved D. CDR1 is WNHNN and CDR2 is SYGVQD in the germline V gene (reference sequence). Trimming stripped 6 bases from V and 2 bases from J, with 3 bases between. The CDR3 has 11 amino acids. DNA for the CDR3: TGCGCCAGCAGCGACACAGATACGCAGTATTTT. Residues: CASSDTDTQYF.

Details on this clone: Other DNA variants within this sample encode the same CDR3. The CDR3 coding sequence is TGTGCCAGCAGCTTAGCGGCTCCCGGGGAGCTGTTTTTT. Its translation: CASSLAAPGELFF. V gene TRBV7-7 combines with J gene TRBJ2-2; D unresolved. Germline V CDR1 and CDR2: SSHAT, FNYEAQ (reference sequence). The CDR3 sequence is 13 residues long. Trimming pared 0 bases from V and 6 bases from J, leaving 5 bases between.

This clone was counted a few times. The chain uses TRBV28 and TRBJ2-1, with a tentative D call TRBD1 (7 bases). This CDR3 has 12 amino acids. The germline gives CDR1 MDHEN, CDR2 SYDVKM. Deletions cut 7 bases from V and 8 bases from J, with 12 bases between. This CDR3 is CASNIRGDEQFF. CDR3 nucleotides: TGTGCCAGCAATATCAGGGGGGATGAGCAGTTCTTC.

The chain couples TRBV11-3 to TRBJ2-7; D tentatively fits TRBD1 or TRBD2 (5 bases each). The CDR3 consists of 13 residues. Trimming stripped 0 bases from V and 8 bases from J, with 11 bases between. Germline CDR1 SGHNT, CDR2 YENEEA. The CDR3 bases are TGTGCCAGCAGCTTAGATCCCTGGGGACAGCAGTACTTC. This encodes CASSLDPWGQQYF. Looking up the rest from reference TRBV11-3 and TRBJ2-7 gives the full variable domain: EAGVVQSPRYKIIEKKQPVAFWCNPISGHNTLYWYLQNLGQGPELLIRYENEEAVDDSQLPKDRFSAERLKGVDSTLKIQPAELGDSAVYLCASSLDPWGQQYFGPGTRLTVT.

The chain links TRBV28 to TRBJ2-7, with 8 bases that match TRBD2. CDR1 MDHEN and CDR2 SYDVKM come from the germline V gene. The V segment lost 7 bases and the J segment 5 bases; nucleotides outside the gene matches: 13. The CDR3 extends over 15 amino acids. The CDR3 loop is CASTLSGGPVHEQYF. The CDR3 region has the DNA TGTGCCAGCACCCTTTCGGGAGGGCCGGTGCACGAGCAGTACTTC.

Turning to this clone: A junction end diverges from the germline sequence, so it may reflect a read error. Other DNA sequences in this specimen translate into the identical CDR3. This chain links TRBV18 with TRBJ2-1; TRBD2 matches 10 bases. The germline gives CDR1 KGHSH, CDR2 LQKENI. This CDR3 region has 15 residues. The CDR3 DNA follows: TGTGCCAGCTCGCCACTAGCGGGGACTTACAATGAGCAGTTCTTC. Translating gives CASSPLAGTYNEQFF.

The CDR3 spells CASSGELRVQGEQYF. The CDR3 coding sequence is TGTGCCAGCAGTGGGGAGCTCAGGGTACAGGGCGAGCAGTACTTC. The genes are TRBV28 and TRBJ2-7; D perhaps matches TRBD1 (6 bases). The CDR3 contains 15 residues. Germline assignment: CDR1 MDHEN and CDR2 SYDVKM. V was clipped by 5 bases and J by 6 bases, with 20 bases between them.

This clone came up once. This chain links TRBV29-1 with TRBJ2-5; D gene ambiguous. Germline CDR1 SQVTM, CDR2 ANQGSEA. Trimming cost V 3 bases and J 0 bases, with 5 bases left between them. The CDR3 is made up of 12 amino acids. The CDR3 region has the DNA TGCAGCGTTGACGCGTACCAAGAGACCCAGTACTTC. This encodes CSVDAYQETQYF.

This clone has only one observation. The chain has TRBV21-1 and TRBJ1-1. TRBV21-1 is labeled a pseudogene. This CDR3 has 15 amino acids. The CDR3 sequence: CASIVRGEVDTEAFF. CDR3 bases: TGTGCCAGCATCGTGAGGGGGGAGGTTGACACTGAAGCTTTCTTT.

The chain couples TRBV5-1 to TRBJ2-1, with a possible D match to TRBD1 (6 bases). This CDR3 contains 16 residues. Per germline, CDR1 SGHRS and CDR2 YFSETQ. The V end was cut by 2 bases, the J end by 12 bases, with 24 bases between. The CDR3 DNA reads TGCGCCAGCAGCTTCAGGGGCCTGGCGGGTCCCGAGGGGCAGTTCTTC. Protein: CASSFRGLAGPEGQFF.

V is TRBV6-1 and J is TRBJ1-1; the D gene is possibly TRBD1 (5 bases). The germline V and J ends were trimmed by 2 bases and 1 base, with 17 bases remaining between them. Germline assignment: CDR1 MNHNS and CDR2 SASEGT. CDR3 length equals 17 residues. In nucleotides, the CDR3 is TGTGCCAGCAGTGAAACGCGCTTCCGAGGGGCGAACACTGAAGCTTTCTTT. Residues: CASSETRFRGANTEAFF.

The rearrangement links TRBV7-2 to TRBJ2-4; D might be TRBD2 (6 bases). Germline V gives CDR1 SGHTA, CDR2 FQGNSA. The CDR3 has 15 amino acids. Trimming removed 5 bases at V and 1 base at J, with 12 bases between. Here the CDR3 DNA reads TGTGCCAGCAGCCCCCCGGGGGTGGCCAAAAACATTCAGTACTTC. Its translation: CASSPPGVAKNIQYF.

The chain recombines TRBV4-1 with TRBJ2-4; TRBD2 aligns across 7 bases. V shed 0 bases, J shed 6 bases, and the junction held 5 bases outside the gene matches. In germline, CDR1 is MGHRA, CDR2 YSYEKL. The CDR3 consists of 15 residues. The CDR3 spells CASSQEGGSGNIQYF. The CDR3 DNA reads as TGCGCCAGCAGCCAAGAGGGGGGGTCGGGAAACATTCAGTACTTC.

The V call is TRBV29-1, the J call TRBJ1-1; 7 bases align to TRBD1. The length of the CDR3 is 13 residues. V trimming: 7 bases; J trimming: 4 bases; junction bases outside the gene matches: 9. Germline CDR1 reads SQVTM; CDR2 reads ANQGSEA. In nucleotides, the CDR3 is TGCAGCGCCCAAAAGGGGGCGCGCACTGAAGCTTTCTTT. Translation: CSAQKGARTEAFF.

The chain joins TRBV6-5 to TRBJ1-1; maybe TRBD1 (6 bases). Per germline, CDR1 MNHEY and CDR2 SVGAGI. This CDR3 is 14 amino acids long. The V and J ends lost 2 bases and 6 bases respectively, with 13 bases between them. Written as DNA, the CDR3 is TGTGCCAGCAGTTACGGGGGCACATCCTCTGAAGCTTTCTTT. This encodes CASSYGGTSSEAFF.

In regard to this clone: This sample also contains other DNA sequences that code for the same CDR3. The J gene is TRBJ2-5, the V gene TRBV9, with 11 bases that match TRBD2. The CDR3 consists of 15 residues. Trimming removed 2 bases from V and 4 bases from J; junction bases left unmatched: 4. The germline V gene encodes CDR1 SGDLS and CDR2 YYNGEE. For the CDR3, the DNA is TGTGCCAGCAGCGTCGGGACTAGCGGCTCAGAGACCCAGTACTTC. Protein product: CASSVGTSGSETQYF. Full variable domain (outside the CDR3, taken from reference TRBV9 and TRBJ2-5): DSGVTQTPKHLITATGQRVTLRCSPRSGDLSVYWYQQSLDQGLQFLIQYYNGEERAKGNILERFSAQQFPDLHSELNLSSLELGDSALYFCASSVGTSGSETQYFGPGTRLLVL.

This chain connects TRBV5-5 to TRBJ1-2; weak D call: TRBD1 (5 bases). The CDR3 contains 15 residues. Trimming removed 4 bases from V and 2 bases from J, with 15 bases in between. The germline CDR1 and CDR2 sequences are SGHKS and YYEKEE (reference sequence). CDR3 amino acids: CASSPSGRANYGYTF. CDR3 nucleotides: TGTGCCAGCAGCCCTTCGGGCAGGGCAAACTATGGCTACACCTTC.

V and J are TRBV19 and TRBJ2-5, with 8 bases that match TRBD1. Germline values: CDR1 LNHDA, CDR2 SQIVND (reference sequence). This CDR3 region has 13 residues. J was trimmed by 11 bases and V by 4 bases; bases with no gene match: 9. CDR3 sequence: CASSKEYQGAQYF. CDR3 nucleotide sequence: TGTGCCAGTAGTAAGGAGTATCAGGGGGCTCAGTACTTC.

This chain links TRBV7-2 with TRBJ2-3; 8 nucleotides match TRBD2. The CDR3 length is 16 residues. V lost 2 bases and J lost 4; bases outside the gene matches: 8. Germline loops: CDR1 SGHTA, CDR2 FQGNSA. The CDR3 sequence is CASSLTAGGIADTQYF. Written as DNA, the CDR3 is TGTGCCAGCAGCTTAACGGCGGGAGGAATAGCAGATACGCAGTATTTT.

DNA for the CDR3: TGTGCCAGCGAAGTAGACAGGGGGAGGGAAAACTATGGCTACACCTTC. It is translated as CASEVDRGRENYGYTF. J is TRBJ1-2 and V is TRBV2; 9 bases match TRBD1. The germline gives CDR1 SNHLY, CDR2 FYNNEI. V lost 8 bases to trimming and J lost 2 bases; unmatched junction nucleotides: 12. This CDR3 spans 16 amino acids.

The rearrangement joins TRBV28 to TRBJ1-1, with D possibly TRBD1 on 5 matching bases. The CDR3 covers 14 residues. The V gene's germline CDR1 is MDHEN and CDR2 SYDVKM. The ends were cut back, 7 bases at V and 0 bases at J, with 12 bases in the middle. The CDR3 nucleotides are TGTGCCAGCATAGGAGGGGCGCTGAACACTGAAGCTTTCTTT. This gives the protein CASIGGALNTEAFF.